Following are 6 T cell receptor gamma chains from one sample sequenced in a study of gammadelta T cells in human blood. TCRdb reapplied CATT to the RT-PCR reads. The listing records about 50 gamma-chain clones. Sequencing was done on a sample of non-Vgamma9Vdelta2 gamma-delta T cells from adult blood. These receptors were taken from a human donor.

Regarding this clone: A much larger clone differs from this one at a single base, so this may be a read error. This chain links TRGV3 with TRGJ1 or TRGJ2. The germline V gene has CDR1 VTNTFY and CDR2 YDVSTARD (reference sequence). CDR3 length equals 12 residues. The CDR3 spells CATWDRQYKKIF. The CDR3 DNA reads as TGTGCCACCTGGGACAGGCAGTATAAGAAAATCTTT.

About this clone itself: A read error is possible here, since a much larger clone lies one base away. The rearrangement links TRGV2 to TRGJP2. The germline V gene has CDR1 EGSNGY and CDR2 YDSYNSKV. The CDR3 covers 15 residues. CDR3 amino acids: CATCDGYSSDWIKTF. The DNA of the CDR3 is TGTGCCACCTGTGACGGTTATAGTAGTGATTGGATCAAGACGTTT.

This chain uses TRGV3 with TRGJ1 or TRGJ2. J lost 3 bases, V lost 3 bases, and 8 bases had no gene match. This CDR3 spans 14 amino acids. Germline CDR1 VTNTFY, CDR2 YDVSTARD (reference sequence). CDR3 amino acids: CATWDGSAYYKKLF. The CDR3 coding sequence is TGTGCCACCTGGGACGGTTCTGCTTATTATAAGAAACTCTTT.

This clone was observed a handful of times. The chain recombines TRGV4 with TRGJ1 or TRGJ2. The CDR3 has 14 residues. J lost 3 bases, V lost 0 bases, and 5 bases had no gene match. Per germline, CDR1 EGSTGY and CDR2 YDSYTSSV. The CDR3 DNA is TGTGCCACCTGGGATGGGCCCCTTTATTATAAGAAACTCTTT. Amino acid sequence: CATWDGPLYYKKLF.

This clone was counted only a few times. The V call is TRGV2, the J call TRGJP2. The CDR3 is 14 amino acids. Per germline, CDR1 EGSNGY and CDR2 YDSYNSKV. V lost 3 bases and J lost 6; bases outside the gene matches: 7. CDR3 DNA sequence: TGTGCCACCTGGGACCCTGAGCGTGATTGGATCAAGACGTTT. Translated: CATWDPERDWIKTF.

The chain recombines TRGV3 with TRGJ1 or TRGJ2. With 3 bases clipped from V and 3 bases from J, the junction kept 5 bases outside the gene matches. The germline CDR1 and CDR2 sequences are VTNTFY and YDVSTARD (reference sequence). The CDR3 loop spans 13 amino acids. The CDR3 region has the DNA TGTGCCACCTGGGACCGATTTTATTATAAGAAACTCTTT. Protein: CATWDRFYYKKLF.